Each of the 5 T cell receptor beta chains below was sequenced from the same sample in a study of blood T cell repertoires in COVID-19. Libraries were prepared by immunoSEQ multiplex PCR; TCRdb keeps only in-frame clonotypes and omits some of them. The sample records about 40,000 clones, approximately 77% being singletons. The sequenced material came from peripheral blood. These receptors were obtained from a woman in her 70s with acute or convalescent COVID-19.

The rearrangement links TRBV5-1 to TRBJ1-1, with 10 bases that match TRBD1. The CDR3 sequence is 16 residues long. V lost 4 bases to trimming and J lost 4 bases; unmatched junction nucleotides: 10. Germline V lookup: CDR1 SGHRS, CDR2 YFSETQ. DNA of the CDR3: TGCGCCAGCAGCCCCAACCCCGGGACAGGGGCCACTGAAGCTTTCTTT. This encodes CASSPNPGTGATEAFF.

The chain has TRBV5-8 and TRBJ2-5; D uncertain. CDR3 length equals 13 residues. Germline CDR1 reads SGHTS; CDR2 reads YDEGEE. Deletions cut 6 bases from V and 5 bases from J, with 14 bases between. This CDR3 is CASILGHPETQYF. As DNA, the CDR3 is TGTGCCAGCATCCTAGGTCACCCCGAGACCCAGTACTTC.

This clone was seen only once. J is TRBJ2-3 and V is TRBV5-4; possibly TRBD2 for D (7 bases). Between the trimmed V and J ends, which lost 0 bases and 3 bases, there was a span of 20 bases. CDR3 size: 18 residues. Germline V lookup: CDR1 SGHNT, CDR2 YYREEE (reference sequence). The CDR3, as DNA: TGTGCCAGCAGCTTGGATCCCCTGGGGGCGGGAGCAACAGATACGCAGTATTTT. This encodes CASSLDPLGAGATDTQYF.

The chain combines TRBV30 with TRBJ2-3, with TRBD2 matching 11 bases. CDR1 is GTSNPN and CDR2 is SVGIG in the germline V gene (reference sequence). The CDR3 has 18 residues. J was trimmed by 5 bases and V by 0 bases; bases with no gene match: 13. The CDR3 loop reads CAWSVRAIAGGPKDTQYF. CDR3 nucleotides: TGTGCCTGGAGTGTACGGGCCATAGCGGGAGGGCCTAAAGATACGCAGTATTTT. The variable domain in full, completed from reference TRBV30 and TRBJ2-3, reads SQTIHQWPATLVQPVGSPLSLECTVEGTSNPNLYWYRQAAGRGLQLLFYSVGIGQISSEVPQNLSASRPQDRQFILSSKKLLLSDSGFYLCAWSVRAIAGGPKDTQYFGPGTRLTVL.

The rearrangement uses TRBV27 and TRBJ2-7; TRBD2 aligns across 8 bases. Unmatched junction bases numbered 13, after V lost 5 bases and J lost 4 bases. Germline V lookup: CDR1 MNHEY, CDR2 SMNVEV (reference sequence). CDR3 length: 16 amino acids. The CDR3 sequence is CASSPTLAGGPYEQYF. In nucleotides, the CDR3 is TGTGCCAGCAGTCCGACCCTAGCGGGCGGACCGTACGAGCAGTACTTC.